Listed below are T cell receptor beta chains from one sample, sequenced in a study of blood T cell repertoires in COVID-19. Sequencing was performed with immunoSEQ multiplex PCR; in TCRdb, only in-frame clones are kept and a portion is missing. Found here are some 140,000 clones, approximately 83% of them singletons; the top ten hold approximately 8.4%. The sequenced sample consisted of PBMCs or T cells enriched from blood (not recorded which). All receptors come from a man aged 50-59 years who had recovered from COVID-19. Both conserved end residues are part of each CDR3. Fields, in order: J gene, V gene, clone size, D gene, CDR3 protein, CDR3 DNA. A D gene is named only where the DNA matches it firmly. Not all rows give a size; the values are once, few, many and, for expanded clones, a class.

j_call: TRBJ2-2; v_call: TRBV11-3; clone_size: .; d_call: TRBD2; cdr3_aa: CASSLALAGITGELFF; cdr3_nt: TGTGCCAGCAGCTTAGCACTAGCGGGGATCACCGGGGAGCTGTTTTTT
j_call: TRBJ1-2; v_call: TRBV12-3/TRBV12-4; clone_size: few; d_call: TRBD1; cdr3_aa: CASSGTGIDGYTF; cdr3_nt: TGTGCCAGCAGCGGGACAGGGATTGATGGCTACACCTTC
j_call: TRBJ2-5; v_call: TRBV5-4; clone_size: .; d_call: TRBD2; cdr3_aa: CASSTTSAKETQYF; cdr3_nt: TGTGCCAGCAGCACGACTAGCGCGAAAGAGACCCAGTACTTC
j_call: TRBJ1-1; v_call: TRBV27; clone_size: .; d_call: .; cdr3_aa: CASSSRGGPPLTFF; cdr3_nt: TGTGCCAGCAGTTCCCGGGGAGGGCCTCCCCTCACTTTCTTT
j_call: TRBJ2-5; v_call: TRBV28; clone_size: .; d_call: TRBD2; cdr3_aa: CASSPSGTTKETQYF; cdr3_nt: TGTGCCAGCAGTCCCTCCGGGACTACCAAAGAGACCCAGTACTTC
j_call: TRBJ2-3; v_call: TRBV29-1; clone_size: .; d_call: TRBD2; cdr3_aa: CSAPGTSGASTDTQYF; cdr3_nt: TGCAGCGCTCCCGGGACTAGCGGGGCTAGCACAGATACGCAGTATTTT
j_call: TRBJ2-2; v_call: TRBV6-5; clone_size: once; d_call: .; cdr3_aa: CASSSRDKQTGELFF; cdr3_nt: TGTGCCAGCAGTAGCCGGGACAAACAAACCGGGGAGCTGTTTTTT
j_call: TRBJ2-1; v_call: TRBV2; clone_size: .; d_call: .; cdr3_aa: CATGLDYNEQFF; cdr3_nt: TGTGCCACTGGACTCGATTACAATGAGCAGTTCTTC
j_call: TRBJ1-5; v_call: TRBV27; clone_size: .; d_call: .; cdr3_aa: CASSLQQYSNQPQHF; cdr3_nt: TGTGCCAGCTCCCTACAGCAATATAGCAATCAGCCCCAGCATTTT
j_call: TRBJ1-5; v_call: TRBV24-1; clone_size: .; d_call: .; cdr3_aa: CATSDYRGNQPQHF; cdr3_nt: TGTGCCACCAGTGATTACAGGGGCAATCAGCCCCAGCATTTT
j_call: TRBJ2-5; v_call: TRBV5-4; clone_size: .; d_call: TRBD2; cdr3_aa: CASSTGLAGEQETQYF; cdr3_nt: TGTGCCAGCAGCACGGGACTAGCGGGGGAGCAAGAGACCCAGTACTTC
j_call: TRBJ1-1; v_call: TRBV2; clone_size: few; d_call: TRBD1; cdr3_aa: CASSERTGLRNTEAFF; cdr3_nt: TGTGCCAGCAGTGAAAGGACAGGGTTGCGGAACACTGAAGCTTTCTTT
j_call: TRBJ1-1; v_call: TRBV19; clone_size: .; d_call: TRBD1; cdr3_aa: CASSKPGQGGSEAFF; cdr3_nt: TGTGCCAGTAGTAAACCGGGACAGGGGGGATCTGAAGCTTTCTTT
j_call: TRBJ2-3; v_call: TRBV14; clone_size: .; d_call: TRBD2; cdr3_aa: CASSQDRGGTTDTQYF; cdr3_nt: TGTGCCAGCAGCCAAGATCGGGGGGGCACGACAGATACGCAGTATTTT
j_call: TRBJ2-7; v_call: TRBV7-2; clone_size: .; d_call: .; cdr3_aa: CASSLFGSYEQYF; cdr3_nt: TGTGCCAGCAGCTTATTCGGCTCCTACGAGCAGTACTTC
j_call: TRBJ1-4; v_call: TRBV19; clone_size: .; d_call: TRBD1; cdr3_aa: CASTPPTGYATNEKLFF; cdr3_nt: TGTGCCAGTACCCCACCGACAGGGTATGCAACTAATGAAAAACTGTTTTTT
j_call: TRBJ1-1; v_call: TRBV7-2; clone_size: .; d_call: TRBD1; cdr3_aa: CASSFSTGTGPLGTEAFF; cdr3_nt: TGTGCCAGCAGCTTTTCTACCGGGACAGGGCCCTTGGGCACTGAAGCTTTCTTT
j_call: TRBJ2-3; v_call: TRBV3-1/TRBV3-2; clone_size: .; d_call: TRBD2; cdr3_aa: CASSQGASGDTQYF; cdr3_nt: TGTGCCAGCAGCCAAGGTGCTAGCGGAGATACGCAGTATTTT
j_call: TRBJ2-7; v_call: TRBV6-5; clone_size: .; d_call: .; cdr3_aa: CASSYFARHNEQYF; cdr3_nt: TGTGCCAGCAGTTACTTCGCCAGGCACAACGAGCAGTACTTC
j_call: TRBJ1-2; v_call: TRBV18; clone_size: .; d_call: TRBD1; cdr3_aa: CASSPGTVGNYGYTF; cdr3_nt: TGTGCCAGCTCACCTGGGACAGTCGGGAACTATGGCTACACCTTC
j_call: TRBJ2-2; v_call: TRBV9; clone_size: few; d_call: .; cdr3_aa: CASSARQFVSGELFF; cdr3_nt: TGTGCCAGCAGCGCCCGACAGTTTGTCTCCGGGGAGCTGTTTTTT
j_call: TRBJ1-1; v_call: TRBV11-2; clone_size: .; d_call: .; cdr3_aa: CASSPGRSHTEAFF; cdr3_nt: TGTGCCAGCAGCCCAGGGAGGTCCCACACTGAAGCTTTCTTT
j_call: TRBJ2-1; v_call: TRBV6-5; clone_size: .; d_call: TRBD2; cdr3_aa: CASSLAARNEQFF; cdr3_nt: TGTGCCAGCAGTCTAGCGGCCAGGAATGAGCAGTTCTTC
j_call: TRBJ1-4; v_call: TRBV6-2/TRBV6-3; clone_size: .; d_call: TRBD1; cdr3_aa: CASSYSQGQGAEATNEKLFF; cdr3_nt: TGTGCCAGCAGTTACTCGCAGGGACAGGGGGCGGAAGCAACTAATGAAAAACTGTTTTTT
j_call: TRBJ1-5; v_call: TRBV11-2; clone_size: .; d_call: TRBD1; cdr3_aa: CASSRQGDQPQHF; cdr3_nt: TGTGCCAGCAGTAGACAGGGAGATCAGCCCCAGCATTTT
j_call: TRBJ1-5; v_call: TRBV5-5; clone_size: few; d_call: TRBD1; cdr3_aa: CASSSTNLDRVLNQPQHF; cdr3_nt: TGTGCCAGCAGCTCAACCAATCTTGACAGGGTCTTAAATCAGCCCCAGCATTTT
j_call: TRBJ2-3; v_call: TRBV7-3; clone_size: .; d_call: TRBD2; cdr3_aa: CASSLMSGGSTDTQYF; cdr3_nt: TGTGCCAGCAGCTTAATGTCGGGGGGAAGCACAGATACGCAGTATTTT
j_call: TRBJ2-7; v_call: TRBV18; clone_size: .; d_call: .; cdr3_aa: CASSLDRNEQYF; cdr3_nt: TGTGCCAGCTCACTCGACAGGAACGAGCAGTACTTC
j_call: TRBJ1-2; v_call: TRBV28; clone_size: .; d_call: .; cdr3_aa: CASSLMSYGYTF; cdr3_nt: TGTGCCAGCAGTTTAATGAGTTATGGCTACACCTTC
j_call: TRBJ1-6; v_call: TRBV7-9; clone_size: .; d_call: .; cdr3_aa: CASSSGQFSLYNSPLHF; cdr3_nt: TGTGCCAGCAGCTCTGGACAATTCTCCCTCTATAATTCACCCCTCCACTTT
j_call: TRBJ2-3; v_call: TRBV10-3; clone_size: .; d_call: .; cdr3_aa: CAITEGDTDTQYF; cdr3_nt: TGTGCCATCACGGAGGGTGACACAGATACGCAGTATTTT
j_call: TRBJ2-3; v_call: TRBV18; clone_size: .; d_call: .; cdr3_aa: CASSEQEGGTDTQYF; cdr3_nt: TGTGCCAGCTCAGAACAAGAGGGGGGCACAGATACGCAGTATTTT
j_call: TRBJ2-3; v_call: TRBV7-2; clone_size: .; d_call: .; cdr3_aa: CASSFTGEATQYF; cdr3_nt: TGTGCCAGCAGCTTCACCGGGGAAGCTACGCAGTATTTT
j_call: TRBJ2-2; v_call: TRBV2; clone_size: .; d_call: .; cdr3_aa: CASSDLGLSKNANTGELFF; cdr3_nt: TGTGCCAGCAGTGACCTGGGACTCTCCAAGAACGCGAACACCGGGGAGCTGTTTTTT
j_call: TRBJ1-2; v_call: TRBV30; clone_size: .; d_call: .; cdr3_aa: CAYLLPGLRGYGYTF; cdr3_nt: TGTGCCTACCTACTTCCCGGCCTCCGGGGCTATGGCTACACCTTC
j_call: TRBJ1-5; v_call: TRBV6-4; clone_size: .; d_call: TRBD1; cdr3_aa: CASSASGTGNQPQHF; cdr3_nt: TGTGCCAGCAGTGCTAGCGGGACAGGCAATCAGCCCCAGCATTTT
j_call: TRBJ2-7; v_call: TRBV18; clone_size: .; d_call: .; cdr3_aa: CASCPAGVPYEQYF; cdr3_nt: TGTGCCAGCTGCCCGGCAGGGGTCCCCTACGAGCAGTACTTC
j_call: TRBJ1-1; v_call: TRBV19; clone_size: .; d_call: .; cdr3_aa: CASSITGIPEAFF; cdr3_nt: TGTGCCAGTAGTATTACAGGGATCCCTGAAGCTTTCTTT
j_call: TRBJ2-4; v_call: TRBV4-3; clone_size: .; d_call: .; cdr3_aa: CASSQDTQGGNIQYF; cdr3_nt: TGCGCCAGCAGCCAAGATACCCAGGGAGGAAACATTCAGTACTTC
j_call: TRBJ2-7; v_call: TRBV14; clone_size: .; d_call: .; cdr3_aa: CASSQVVGAEQYF; cdr3_nt: TGTGCCAGCAGCCAAGTTGTAGGGGCCGAGCAGTACTTC
j_call: TRBJ1-5; v_call: TRBV7-9; clone_size: .; d_call: .; cdr3_aa: CASGQGSNQPQHF; cdr3_nt: TGTGCCAGCGGACAAGGCAGCAATCAGCCCCAGCATTTT
j_call: TRBJ1-5; v_call: TRBV5-3; clone_size: .; d_call: .; cdr3_aa: CARSFQINQPQHF; cdr3_nt: TGTGCCAGAAGCTTCCAGATCAATCAGCCCCAGCATTTT
j_call: TRBJ1-5; v_call: TRBV18; clone_size: .; d_call: TRBD1; cdr3_aa: CASSLGQVSNQPQHF; cdr3_nt: TGTGCCAGCTCCCTCGGACAGGTTAGCAATCAGCCCCAGCATTTT
j_call: TRBJ1-4; v_call: TRBV7-2; clone_size: .; d_call: TRBD1; cdr3_aa: CASSSRTGANEKLFF; cdr3_nt: TGTGCCAGCAGCTCTCGGACAGGAGCTAATGAAAAACTGTTTTTT
j_call: TRBJ2-2; v_call: TRBV18; clone_size: .; d_call: TRBD1; cdr3_aa: CATTDRVTGELFF; cdr3_nt: TGTGCCACAACGGACAGGGTTACCGGGGAGCTGTTTTTT
j_call: TRBJ1-2; v_call: TRBV28; clone_size: .; d_call: TRBD1; cdr3_aa: CASSFPGTGDGYTF; cdr3_nt: TGTGCCAGCAGTTTTCCCGGGACAGGGGATGGCTACACCTTC
j_call: TRBJ2-3; v_call: TRBV7-2; clone_size: .; d_call: .; cdr3_aa: CASSPPDYTQYF; cdr3_nt: TGTGCCAGCAGTCCCCCGGACTATACGCAGTATTTT
j_call: TRBJ2-7; v_call: TRBV7-2; clone_size: .; d_call: TRBD2; cdr3_aa: CASRLIASGTYEQYF; cdr3_nt: TGTGCCAGCAGACTCATCGCTAGCGGAACCTACGAGCAGTACTTC
j_call: TRBJ1-2; v_call: TRBV6-2/TRBV6-3; clone_size: .; d_call: TRBD1; cdr3_aa: CASSRTGGNYGYTF; cdr3_nt: TGTGCCAGCAGCCGGACAGGCGGTAACTATGGCTACACCTTC
j_call: TRBJ2-2; v_call: TRBV25-1; clone_size: .; d_call: TRBD1; cdr3_aa: CASSERYRGGELFF; cdr3_nt: TGTGCCAGCAGTGAGAGGTACAGGGGCGGGGAGCTGTTTTTT
j_call: TRBJ1-2; v_call: TRBV4-3; clone_size: .; d_call: TRBD1; cdr3_aa: CASSRFIGQGGGGYTF; cdr3_nt: TGCGCCAGCAGCCGTTTTATCGGACAGGGCGGGGGAGGCTACACCTTC
j_call: TRBJ1-2; v_call: TRBV6-5; clone_size: .; d_call: TRBD1; cdr3_aa: CASSYKGQNYGYTF; cdr3_nt: TGTGCCAGCAGTTACAAGGGACAGAACTATGGCTACACCTTC